The rows below give T cell receptor beta chains drawn from one sample of a study of OX40 agonist ivuxolimab in advanced cancers. Assay: immunoSEQ multiplex PCR; the TCRdb copy retains only in-frame clones and omits some. The sample has tens of thousands of clones, about 90% seen once. Sequencing used CD4+ or CD8+ T cells sorted from blood, obtained in a trial of the OX40 agonist ivuxolimab. These receptors all stem from an adult with an advanced solid tumor such as melanoma, head and neck, liver or kidney cancer. Both conserved end residues are part of each CDR3. D genes are given only for firm matches. Clone size is given for some rows only: seen once, a few or many times, or a class if the clone is expanded.

cdr3_aa: CASSLRTGKGNEQFF; cdr3_nt: TGTGCCAGCAGCCTACGGACTGGTAAGGGCAATGAGCAGTTCTTC; v_call: TRBV11-2; clone_size: NA; j_call: TRBJ2-1; d_call: NA
cdr3_aa: CASISRVLLTGELFF; cdr3_nt: TGTGCCAGCATTTCGAGAGTTCTCCTCACCGGGGAGCTGTTTTTT; v_call: TRBV6-5; clone_size: once; j_call: TRBJ2-2; d_call: NA
cdr3_aa: CASSLASLAEYEQYF; cdr3_nt: TGTGCCAGCAGCTTAGCGTCGCTAGCTGAGTACGAGCAGTACTTC; v_call: TRBV7-9; clone_size: NA; j_call: TRBJ2-7; d_call: NA
cdr3_aa: CASSQDPGQGAYEQYF; cdr3_nt: TGCGCCAGCAGCCAAGATCCCGGACAGGGGGCATACGAGCAGTACTTC; v_call: TRBV4-1; clone_size: NA; j_call: TRBJ2-7; d_call: TRBD1
cdr3_aa: CASSPPTGSYEQYF; cdr3_nt: TGTGCCAGCAGCCCCCCGACAGGGTCCTACGAGCAGTACTTC; v_call: TRBV7-4; clone_size: few; j_call: TRBJ2-7; d_call: TRBD1
cdr3_aa: CAISWEGGDTEAFF; cdr3_nt: TGTGCCATCAGTTGGGAGGGTGGGGACACTGAAGCTTTCTTT; v_call: TRBV10-3; clone_size: once; j_call: TRBJ1-1; d_call: NA
cdr3_aa: CASSALTGGHQPQHF; cdr3_nt: TGTGCCAGCAGTGCCTTGACAGGGGGCCATCAGCCCCAGCATTTT; v_call: TRBV28; clone_size: NA; j_call: TRBJ1-5; d_call: TRBD1
cdr3_aa: CASSLSQGSYEQFF; cdr3_nt: TGTGCCAGCAGCTTAAGTCAGGGTAGCTATGAGCAGTTCTTC; v_call: TRBV7-2; clone_size: NA; j_call: TRBJ2-1; d_call: NA
cdr3_aa: CASSKGQGTTGELFF; cdr3_nt: TGTGCCAGCAGTAAGGGACAGGGGACGACCGGGGAGCTGTTTTTT; v_call: TRBV2; clone_size: NA; j_call: TRBJ2-2; d_call: TRBD1
cdr3_aa: CASGLDVPPYEQYF; cdr3_nt: TGTGCTAGTGGTTTGGACGTACCACCGTACGAGCAGTACTTC; v_call: TRBV12-5; clone_size: once; j_call: TRBJ2-7; d_call: NA
cdr3_aa: CASRTGRGGTDTQYF; cdr3_nt: TGTGCCAGTAGAACAGGTCGGGGCGGCACAGATACGCAGTATTTT; v_call: TRBV19; clone_size: NA; j_call: TRBJ2-3; d_call: NA
cdr3_aa: CASSQRGGLFTDTQYF; cdr3_nt: TGCGCCAGCAGTCAAAGAGGTGGCTTATTCACAGATACGCAGTATTTT; v_call: TRBV23-1; clone_size: NA; j_call: TRBJ2-3; d_call: NA
cdr3_aa: CASSLAGLATYEQYF; cdr3_nt: TGTGCCAGCAGCTTAGCGGGACTAGCGACCTACGAGCAGTACTTC; v_call: TRBV7-9; clone_size: NA; j_call: TRBJ2-7; d_call: TRBD2
cdr3_aa: CASSFGYEDKNNQPQHF; cdr3_nt: TGTGCCAGCAGTTTTGGTTACGAGGACAAGAACAATCAGCCCCAGCATTTT; v_call: TRBV28; clone_size: NA; j_call: TRBJ1-5; d_call: NA
cdr3_aa: CASSSYGTLTSGAYNEQFF; cdr3_nt: TGTGCCAGCAGCTCCTATGGGACCCTCACTAGCGGCGCCTACAATGAGCAGTTCTTC; v_call: TRBV9; clone_size: NA; j_call: TRBJ2-1; d_call: TRBD2
cdr3_aa: CASSFQTSGSIPSSYNEQFF; cdr3_nt: TGTGCCAGCAGTTTCCAGACTAGCGGGAGTATCCCGAGCTCCTACAATGAGCAGTTCTTC; v_call: TRBV7-6; clone_size: large; j_call: TRBJ2-1; d_call: TRBD2
cdr3_aa: CASSEDRGPYEQYF; cdr3_nt: TGTGCCAGCAGTGAGGACAGGGGGCCCTACGAGCAGTACTTC; v_call: TRBV6-1; clone_size: NA; j_call: TRBJ2-7; d_call: TRBD1
cdr3_aa: CSVAGSYNEQFF; cdr3_nt: TGCAGCGTTGCGGGCAGCTACAATGAGCAGTTCTTC; v_call: TRBV29-1; clone_size: NA; j_call: TRBJ2-1; d_call: NA
cdr3_aa: CASSTGRSEAYGYTF; cdr3_nt: TGTGCCAGCAGCACCGGACGGAGCGAAGCCTATGGCTACACCTTC; v_call: TRBV7-9; clone_size: NA; j_call: TRBJ1-2; d_call: NA
cdr3_aa: CASRSPRTGIAKNIQYF; cdr3_nt: TGTGCCAGCAGATCGCCCAGAACAGGGATAGCCAAAAACATTCAGTACTTC; v_call: TRBV28; clone_size: NA; j_call: TRBJ2-4; d_call: NA
cdr3_aa: CASSRQQGEELFF; cdr3_nt: TGCGCCAGCAGCCGGCAACAGGGAGAGGAGCTGTTTTTT; v_call: TRBV5-1; clone_size: NA; j_call: TRBJ2-2; d_call: NA
cdr3_aa: CASSLPQAEGGYTF; cdr3_nt: TGTGCCAGCAGTTTACCGCAGGCAGAGGGTGGCTACACCTTC; v_call: TRBV28; clone_size: NA; j_call: TRBJ1-2; d_call: NA
cdr3_aa: CASGLEGYEQFF; cdr3_nt: TGTGCTAGTGGTTTGGAGGGGTATGAGCAGTTCTTC; v_call: TRBV12-5; clone_size: NA; j_call: TRBJ2-1; d_call: NA
cdr3_aa: CASSRDSNSNQPQHF; cdr3_nt: TGTGCCAGCAGTCGGGACAGTAATAGCAATCAGCCCCAGCATTTT; v_call: TRBV6-6; clone_size: NA; j_call: TRBJ1-5; d_call: TRBD1
cdr3_aa: CASSFLGGQEETQYF; cdr3_nt: TGTGCCAGCAGTTTTTTGGGGGGCCAAGAAGAGACCCAGTACTTC; v_call: TRBV27; clone_size: NA; j_call: TRBJ2-5; d_call: NA
cdr3_aa: CASSHDRVYGYTF; cdr3_nt: TGTGCCAGCAGCCACGACAGGGTCTATGGCTACACCTTC; v_call: TRBV7-9; clone_size: NA; j_call: TRBJ1-2; d_call: TRBD1
cdr3_aa: CSVVPPPSYEQYF; cdr3_nt: TGCAGCGTTGTGCCCCCTCCTTCCTACGAGCAGTACTTC; v_call: TRBV29-1; clone_size: NA; j_call: TRBJ2-7; d_call: NA
cdr3_aa: CASSIAAGEKGEQFF; cdr3_nt: TGTGCCAGCAGCATCGCAGCGGGAGAAAAGGGTGAGCAGTTCTTC; v_call: TRBV7-2; clone_size: NA; j_call: TRBJ2-1; d_call: TRBD2
cdr3_aa: CASSGTSGRVSSYEQYF; cdr3_nt: TGTGCCAGCAGTGGCACTAGCGGGAGAGTTAGTTCCTACGAGCAGTACTTC; v_call: TRBV6-1; clone_size: few; j_call: TRBJ2-7; d_call: TRBD2
cdr3_aa: CASSLGTDPYEQYF; cdr3_nt: TGTGCCAGCAGCTTAGGGACAGATCCCTACGAGCAGTACTTC; v_call: TRBV11-2; clone_size: NA; j_call: TRBJ2-7; d_call: NA
cdr3_aa: CASSVADSSLFEQYF; cdr3_nt: TGTGCCAGCAGCGTAGCTGACAGCAGTCTCTTCGAGCAGTACTTC; v_call: TRBV9; clone_size: NA; j_call: TRBJ2-7; d_call: NA
cdr3_aa: CASSVSRQGLGFGEQFF; cdr3_nt: TGTGCCAGCAGTGTGAGTCGACAGGGACTCGGTTTTGGTGAGCAGTTCTTC; v_call: TRBV6-1; clone_size: once; j_call: TRBJ2-1; d_call: NA
cdr3_aa: CASSIPSIYNEQFF; cdr3_nt: TGTGCCAGTAGTATACCCTCCATCTACAATGAGCAGTTCTTC; v_call: TRBV19; clone_size: NA; j_call: TRBJ2-1; d_call: NA
cdr3_aa: CASRASGSPDTQYF; cdr3_nt: TGTGCCAGTAGAGCTAGCGGGAGTCCAGATACGCAGTATTTT; v_call: TRBV19; clone_size: NA; j_call: TRBJ2-3; d_call: TRBD2
cdr3_aa: CASIRRLAGAVFTDTQYF; cdr3_nt: TGTGCCAGCATCCGTAGGCTAGCGGGAGCGGTATTCACAGATACGCAGTATTTT; v_call: TRBV7-6; clone_size: NA; j_call: TRBJ2-3; d_call: TRBD2
cdr3_aa: CASSIGGRDSTEAFF; cdr3_nt: TGTGCCAGTAGTATTGGAGGCAGGGATAGCACTGAAGCTTTCTTT; v_call: TRBV19; clone_size: NA; j_call: TRBJ1-1; d_call: NA
cdr3_aa: CASSIDEGSSYNEQFF; cdr3_nt: TGTGCCAGTAGTATAGACGAGGGCAGCTCCTACAATGAGCAGTTCTTC; v_call: TRBV19; clone_size: NA; j_call: TRBJ2-1; d_call: NA
cdr3_aa: CASKIRQGDQPQHF; cdr3_nt: TGTGCCAGCAAAATAAGACAGGGCGATCAGCCCCAGCATTTT; v_call: TRBV6-1; clone_size: NA; j_call: TRBJ1-5; d_call: TRBD1
cdr3_aa: CASSTIGQGGQPQHF; cdr3_nt: TGTGCCAGTAGTACTATTGGACAGGGAGGTCAGCCCCAGCATTTT; v_call: TRBV19; clone_size: NA; j_call: TRBJ1-5; d_call: TRBD1
cdr3_aa: CASSIFGQGSGYTF; cdr3_nt: TGTGCCAGTAGTATATTCGGACAGGGGAGTGGCTACACCTTC; v_call: TRBV19; clone_size: NA; j_call: TRBJ1-2; d_call: TRBD1
cdr3_aa: CASSRIRTGSSYEQYF; cdr3_nt: TGTGCCAGCAGCCGCATCCGGACGGGAAGCTCCTACGAGCAGTACTTC; v_call: TRBV2; clone_size: NA; j_call: TRBJ2-7; d_call: NA
cdr3_aa: CASSPHLKGTEAFF; cdr3_nt: TGTGCCAGCAGCCCGCACCTCAAGGGGACTGAAGCTTTCTTT; v_call: TRBV14; clone_size: NA; j_call: TRBJ1-1; d_call: NA
cdr3_aa: CASSLEGYSNEKLFF; cdr3_nt: TGCGCCAGCAGCTTGGAGGGTTATAGTAATGAAAAACTGTTTTTT; v_call: TRBV5-1; clone_size: NA; j_call: TRBJ1-4; d_call: NA
cdr3_aa: CASSTDRGSGNTIYF; cdr3_nt: TGTGCCAGCAGCACAGACAGGGGCTCTGGAAACACCATATATTTT; v_call: TRBV6-5; clone_size: NA; j_call: TRBJ1-3; d_call: TRBD1
cdr3_aa: CASSPAGPSYGYTF; cdr3_nt: TGTGCCAGCAGCCCAGCGGGACCGTCATATGGCTACACCTTC; v_call: TRBV11-1; clone_size: NA; j_call: TRBJ1-2; d_call: NA
cdr3_aa: CASSFDRLDTQYF; cdr3_nt: TGTGCCAGCAGCTTCGACAGGTTAGATACGCAGTATTTT; v_call: TRBV11-3; clone_size: NA; j_call: TRBJ2-3; d_call: NA
cdr3_aa: CASSLVGGTDTQYF; cdr3_nt: TGTGCCAGCAGCCTAGTTGGGGGCACAGATACGCAGTATTTT; v_call: TRBV28; clone_size: once; j_call: TRBJ2-3; d_call: NA
cdr3_aa: CASSRPMTTTNTGELFF; cdr3_nt: TGTGCCAGCAGTCGTCCCATGACTACTACGAACACCGGGGAGCTGTTTTTT; v_call: TRBV6-9; clone_size: NA; j_call: TRBJ2-2; d_call: NA